These 24 T cell receptor beta chains were sequenced from one sample in a study of molecular identifiers for immune sequencing clone quantification. TCRdb reprocessed the PCR reads with MiXCR, giving one entry per CDR3 protein. The data contain approximately 60,000 distinct CDR3 sequences, around 20% of them seen just once; the ten biggest clones take up approximately 1.5%. Sample: naive CD8+ T cells from blood, with Jurkat cell RNA spiked in. Subset indicated: FACS-sorted CD8+CD4-CCR7+CD45RA+ naive T cells. The source is a human donor in good health. Some libraries in this study had Jurkat cell RNA spiked in.

This clonotype was recorded at least ten times. The chain combines TRBV2 with TRBJ2-2; D is undetermined. The CDR3 has 17 amino acids. Per the germline V gene, CDR1 is SNHLY and CDR2 is FYNNEI. V lost 2 bases and J 0 bases, leaving 13 bases between the germline ends. In DNA form, the CDR3 reads TGTGCCAGCAGTGAATCTAGAACTTTCGCGAACACCGGGGAGCTGTTTTTT. It encodes CASSESRTFANTGELFF.

This clonotype was counted ten times or more. CDR3 DNA sequence: TGTGCCAGCACCCAGGGCACCTATGGCTACACCTTC. This encodes CASTQGTYGYTF. The V gene is TRBV2, the J gene TRBJ1-2; the D gene is possibly TRBD1 (5 bases). The CDR3 has 12 residues. Germline V gene lookup returns CDR1 SNHLY and CDR2 FYNNEI. V was trimmed by 7 bases and J by 4 bases, leaving 10 bases between them.

Only one count was recorded for this clonotype. This could be a read error, since a much larger clone is one nucleotide away. The chain recombines TRBV13 with TRBJ1-1; TRBD1 might be the D (5 bases). Germline values: CDR1 PRHDT, CDR2 FYEKMQ (reference sequence). The CDR3 runs 16 residues. CDR3 nucleotides: TGTGCCAGCAGCTTACAGGTTTGGACACTGAACACTGAAGCTCTCTTT. This codes for CASSLQVWTLNTEALF.

This chain links TRBV24-1 with TRBJ2-2, with TRBD1 matching 8 bases. Germline CDR1 and CDR2: KGHDR and SFDVKD. There are 15 residues in the CDR3. Trimming removed 4 bases from V and 7 bases from J; junction bases left unmatched: 7. CDR3 coding DNA: TGTGCCACCAGTGACCAGGACAGGGAAGTCGGGGAGCTGTTTTTT. This translates into CATSDQDREVGELFF.

As to this clonotype: A much more abundant neighbour one base away suggests this may be a read error. The chain carries TRBV28 and TRBJ2-4; the D gene is possibly TRBD2 (6 bases). The CDR3 extends over 16 amino acids. Germline assignment: CDR1 MDHEN and CDR2 SYDVKM. The CDR3 loop reads CASSHRTTQAKDIQYF. The CDR3 DNA sequence: TGTGCCAGCAGTCATAGGACTACCCAAGCCAAAGACATTCAGTACTTC.

This clonotype showed up many times. The rearrangement joins TRBV7-8 to TRBJ2-3; 13 bases match TRBD2. From germline, CDR1 is SGHVS and CDR2 FQNEAQ. The CDR3 extends over 16 amino acids. V was clipped by 5 bases and J by 2 bases; unmatched bases: 4. CDR3 residues: CASSLLAGGPTDTQYF. The CDR3 DNA reads as TGTGCCAGCAGCCTACTAGCGGGAGGGCCCACAGATACGCAGTATTTT.

In this sample, this clonotype turned up many times. The chain couples TRBV7-6 to TRBJ1-1, with 7 bases identical to TRBD1. Germline CDR1 is SGHVS and CDR2 is FNYEAQ. This CDR3 is 14 amino acids long. The V and J ends lost 0 bases and 7 bases, in that order; junction bases with no gene match: 5. The CDR3 protein is CASSLAEDRFEAFF. The CDR3 DNA follows: TGTGCCAGCAGCTTAGCGGAGGACAGGTTTGAAGCTTTCTTT.

On this clonotype: This may be a read error: a much more frequent sequence differs by one nucleotide. V usage is TRBV7-8 and J usage is TRBJ2-7, with D perhaps TRBD2 (6 bases). The germline V gene has CDR1 SGHVS and CDR2 FQNEAQ. This CDR3 is built from 15 residues. The CDR3 is CASSPREMGTGEQCF. The CDR3 nucleotides read TGTGCCAGCAGCCCAAGGGAAATGGGCACGGGGGAGCAGTGCTTC.

This clonotype showed up many times. The CDR3 protein is CASSYSDPRQPQHF. Written as DNA, the CDR3 is TGTGCCAGCAGTTACTCGGACCCTCGGCAGCCCCAGCATTTT. V is TRBV6-5 and J is TRBJ1-5; D ambiguous. CDR1 and CDR2 (germline): MNHEY, SVGAGI. Trimming took off 0 bases at V and 7 bases at J, with 10 bases between the two ends. The CDR3 is 14 amino acids.

This clonotype was picked up many times. CDR3 sequence reads: CASSPTENTGELFF. The CDR3 DNA reads TGTGCCAGCAGCCCGACAGAAAACACCGGGGAGCTGTTTTTT. This chain links TRBV7-9 with TRBJ2-2, with a tentative D call TRBD1 (5 bases). Trimming shortened V by 5 bases and J by 2 bases, and 9 bases separated the two germline ends. The CDR3 sequence is 14 residues long. Germline-derived CDR1 and CDR2 are SEHNR and FQNEAQ (reference sequence).

This clonotype was counted many times. This rearrangement joins TRBV7-9 to TRBJ1-4, with 8 bases identical to TRBD1. This CDR3 has 13 amino acids. J was trimmed by 7 bases and V by 5 bases; bases with no gene match: 3. Per the germline V gene, CDR1 is SEHNR and CDR2 is FQNEAQ (reference sequence). CDR3 bases: TGTGCCAGCAGCGTCGGACAGGGTGAAAAACTGTTTTTT. The encoded protein is CASSVGQGEKLFF.

This clonotype was seen at least ten times. The rearrangement joins TRBV24-1 to TRBJ2-3, with D hard to call. Trimming left V 4 bases short and J 4 bases short, with 11 bases between. The CDR3 contains 14 residues. Germline CDR1 is KGHDR and CDR2 is SFDVKD. The CDR3 DNA reads as TGTGCCACCAGTGACCGACGTCCCCCAGATACGCAGTATTTT. Protein sequence: CATSDRRPPDTQYF.

The chain joins TRBV27 to TRBJ2-2, with D uncertain. Per the germline V gene, CDR1 is MNHEY and CDR2 is SMNVEV (reference sequence). The CDR3 runs 11 residues. Trimming pared 1 base from V and 8 bases from J, leaving 2 bases between. In DNA, the CDR3 is TGTGCCAGCAGTTTATTTGGGGAGCTGTTTTTT. It yields the protein CASSLFGELFF.

In this sample, this clonotype turned up many times. This chain uses TRBV5-6 with TRBJ2-7, with TRBD1 matching over 7 bases. CDR1 is SGHDT, CDR2 YYEEEE, per germline. Trimming cost V 4 bases and J 3 bases; bases outside gene matches: 7. The CDR3 covers 14 residues. CDR3 coding DNA: TGTGCCAGCAGCGGGGGACAGCCTCGCTACGAGCAGTACTTC. Translating gives CASSGGQPRYEQYF.

This clonotype was seen at least ten times. The chain couples TRBV19 to TRBJ2-3; TRBD2 matches 13 bases. Losses at the gene ends were 3 bases for V and 2 bases for J; bases not matched to a gene: 5. The CDR3 sequence is 17 residues long. The germline CDR1 and CDR2 sequences are LNHDA and SQIVND (reference sequence). In DNA form, the CDR3 reads TGTGCCAGTAGTATTTCCGGGACTAGCGGGATCACAGATACGCAGTATTTT. Protein product: CASSISGTSGITDTQYF.

The chain uses TRBV5-6 and TRBJ2-2; TRBD2 aligns across 12 bases. The CDR3 covers 19 residues. V was pared by 8 bases and J by 8 bases, with 22 bases of the junction left unmatched. CDR1 is SGHDT, CDR2 YYEEEE, per germline. CDR3: CARSPINELAGGETGELFF. The CDR3 nucleotides read TGTGCCAGGAGCCCTATAAACGAACTAGCGGGAGGAGAGACTGGGGAGCTGTTTTTT.

The chain recombines TRBV24-1 with TRBJ2-1; D unclear. Germline CDR1 is KGHDR and CDR2 is SFDVKD. The V end lost 5 bases, the J end lost 1 base, and 14 bases lay between the germline ends. The CDR3 is 16 residues long. CDR3 protein: CATSAVTYASYNEQFF. The CDR3 nucleotides read TGTGCCACCAGTGCCGTCACCTATGCTTCCTACAATGAGCAGTTCTTC.

This clonotype has at least ten counts. V and J are TRBV5-1 and TRBJ2-3; D may be TRBD1 or TRBD2 (5 bases each). Germline V CDR1 and CDR2: SGHRS, YFSETQ. Trimming stripped 5 bases from V and 4 bases from J, with 11 bases between. This CDR3 is built from 13 residues. The CDR3 region is CASRDGTADTQYF. CDR3 nucleotide sequence: TGCGCCAGCAGGGATGGGACGGCAGATACGCAGTATTTT.

This clonotype was observed many times. The chain couples TRBV10-3 to TRBJ1-4; TRBD1 is a possible D gene (5 bases). V was cut by 6 bases and J by 4 bases, with 27 bases left in between. The germline gives CDR1 ENHRY, CDR2 SYGVKD. The CDR3 totals 19 residues. The CDR3 sequence is CAISNLGDGLLGGNEKLFF. Written as DNA, the CDR3 is TGTGCCATCAGCAACTTGGGGGACGGACTACTAGGTGGTAATGAAAAACTGTTTTTT.

This clonotype has ten or more counts. The chain links TRBV7-8 to TRBJ1-1; D is possibly TRBD1 (5 bases). V was trimmed by 5 bases and J by 1 base, leaving 23 bases between them. This CDR3 is 18 amino acids long. Germline CDR1 SGHVS, CDR2 FQNEAQ. CDR3 residues: CASSREYIVGAENTEAFF. The CDR3 nucleotides are TGTGCCAGCAGCCGGGAATATATTGTCGGGGCTGAGAACACTGAAGCTTTCTTT.

The chain combines TRBV12-3 or TRBV12-4 with TRBJ1-2; no clear D. V gave up 3 bases and J gave up 3 bases, with 8 bases separating them. This CDR3 is built from 13 residues. This chain's CDR3 is CASSFAVDYGYTF. CDR3 nucleotide sequence: TGTGCCAGCAGTTTTGCGGTCGACTATGGCTACACCTTC.

The count of this clonotype is one. At one end, the junction sequence differs from germline, possibly due to a read error. The V call is TRBV29-1, the J call TRBJ1-1; D gene unclear. Germline CDR1 SQVTM, CDR2 ANQGSEA. The CDR3 runs to 13 residues. Written as DNA, the CDR3 is TGCAGCGTTAGTGGCACACTGAACACTGAAGCTCTCTTT. Protein sequence: CSVSGTLNTEALF.

Many counts were recorded for this clonotype. The chain has TRBV4-1 and TRBJ2-3; TRBD1 aligns across 10 bases. The CDR3 covers 16 residues. CDR1 and CDR2 from the germline V gene are MGHRA and YSYEKL. Unmatched junction bases numbered 5, after V lost 1 base and J lost 4 bases. The CDR3 sequence is CASSQGPGQGSDTQYF. CDR3 DNA: TGCGCCAGCAGCCAAGGGCCGGGACAGGGGTCAGATACGCAGTATTTT.

This clonotype was observed at least ten times. The V gene is TRBV12-3 or TRBV12-4, the J gene TRBJ2-7; 9 bases line up with TRBD2. V trimming: 6 bases; J trimming: 3 bases; junction bases outside the gene matches: 12. The CDR3 contains 16 residues. DNA for the CDR3: TGTGCCAGCAGCCCCGTGGGACTAGCAGAGTACTACGAGCAGTACTTC. Translation: CASSPVGLAEYYEQYF.